These 15 T cell receptor beta chains were all obtained from the same sample, sequenced in a study of blood T cells in healthy people across ages. For the second PCR, which ran for roughly 6 to 12 cycles, a sample-barcoded 5' primer and a J-beta primer mix were used. TCRdb reprocessed the 5' RACE reads with MiXCR, giving one entry per CDR3 protein. The data contain roughly 800,000 distinct CDR3 sequences, 25% of them singletons. These data were also reused for a study on T cells of mothers and their children.

Sequencing input: blood. These receptors were collected from a boy younger than 18 in good health.

The chain has TRBV29-1 and TRBJ2-5; the match to TRBD2 covers 7 bases. The last part of the DNA fits TRBJ2-7 better; the J call may be wrong. The CDR3 spans 13 residues. The V gene's germline CDR1 is SQVTM and CDR2 ANQGSEA. CDR3 amino acids: CSVEMASGYEQYF. Here the CDR3 DNA reads TGCAGCGTTGAAATGGCTAGCGGCTACGAGCAGTACTTC.

The chain uses TRBV7-9 and TRBJ2-3, with TRBD1 matching 7 bases. V gave up 2 bases and J gave up 4 bases; unmatched junction bases: 6. The CDR3 has 15 amino acids. Germline CDR1 and CDR2: SEHNR and FQNEAQ (reference sequence). In DNA form, the CDR3 reads TGTGCCAGCAGCTTATTGACAGGGTCCTCAGATACGCAGTATTTT. Amino acids: CASSLLTGSSDTQYF.

V usage is TRBV27 and J usage is TRBJ1-5, with D unclear. V lost 3 bases and J 7 bases, leaving 13 bases between the germline ends. The germline V gene encodes CDR1 MNHEY and CDR2 SMNVEV (reference sequence). The CDR3 spans 14 residues. Written as DNA, the CDR3 is TGTGCCAGCAGTTTGGGAGGGATAGGGCAGCCCCAGCATTTT. Translation: CASSLGGIGQPQHF.

In this sample, this clonotype turned up a few times. This chain links TRBV12-3 or TRBV12-4 with TRBJ1-1, with D perhaps TRBD1 (5 bases). The CDR3 spans 15 residues. Trimming removed 3 bases from V and 5 bases from J, with 16 bases in between. The CDR3 DNA is TGTGCCAGCAGTTTCCCTTTAGGGGAGTTTACTGAAGCTTTCTTT. As protein: CASSFPLGEFTEAFF.

The chain combines TRBV9 with TRBJ1-4, with D possibly matching TRBD1 (5 bases). The germline gives CDR1 SGDLS, CDR2 YYNGEE. The CDR3 is made up of 17 amino acids. Trimming removed 3 bases at V and 3 bases at J, with 18 bases between. CDR3 sequence: CASSATSSRDANEKLFF. The CDR3 DNA follows: TGTGCCAGCAGCGCAACTTCCTCCAGGGATGCTAATGAAAAACTGTTTTTT.

J is TRBJ2-1 and V is TRBV5-1; 7 positions match TRBD1. This CDR3 is built from 14 residues. With 4 bases clipped from V and 8 bases from J, the junction kept 9 bases outside the gene matches. In germline, CDR1 is SGHRS, CDR2 YFSETQ. The CDR3 DNA follows: TGCGCCAGCAGCGAAGGAACAGGGGCCCATGAGCAGTTCTTC. This translates into CASSEGTGAHEQFF. Complete variable domain (other parts from reference TRBV5-1 and TRBJ2-1): KAGVTQTPRYLIKTRGQQVTLSCSPISGHRSVSWYQQTPGQGLQFLFEYFSETQRNKGNFPGRFSGRQFSNSRSEMNVSTLELGDSALYLCASSEGTGAHEQFFGPGTRLTVL.

This clonotype came up a few times. This sequence joins TRBV2 and TRBJ2-7; 9 positions agree with TRBD2. The V gene's germline CDR1 is SNHLY and CDR2 FYNNEI. The CDR3 totals 16 residues. The J segment lost 2 bases and the V segment lost 6 bases, leaving 11 bases of the junction unmatched. The CDR3 here is CASREIQRGVTYEQYF. The CDR3 coding sequence is TGTGCCAGCAGGGAAATCCAGCGGGGGGTGACCTACGAGCAGTACTTC.

This rearrangement joins TRBV7-9 to TRBJ2-2; no clear D. CDR3 length equals 16 residues. Germline CDR1 and CDR2: SEHNR and FQNEAQ (reference sequence). V was pared by 6 bases and J by 0 bases, with 14 bases between. The CDR3, as DNA: TGTGCCAGCAGGCTAACGTCCAGACCGAACACCGGGGAGCTGTTTTTT. Amino acids: CASRLTSRPNTGELFF.

The table lists this clonotype with a few counts. V usage is TRBV4-1 and J usage is TRBJ2-7; D unclear. Per the germline V gene, CDR1 is MGHRA and CDR2 is YSYEKL. V dropped 2 bases and J dropped 1 base, with 9 bases sitting between them. This CDR3 has 14 amino acids. The CDR3 sequence: CASSQTSMSYEQYF. CDR3 DNA: TGCGCCAGCAGCCAAACAAGTATGTCCTACGAGCAGTACTTC.

This chain uses TRBV10-3 with TRBJ2-7; D not certain. Germline lookup yields CDR1 ENHRY and CDR2 SYGVKD. Between the trimmed V and J ends, which lost 0 bases and 3 bases, there was a span of 12 bases. The CDR3 consists of 15 residues. The CDR3 region has the DNA TGTGCCATCAGTGAGTCCGGCCTGCGTGGCTACGAGCAGTACTTC. This encodes CAISESGLRGYEQYF.

The gene calls are TRBV5-1 and TRBJ1-1, with a possible D match to TRBD1 (5 bases). The CDR3 extends over 16 amino acids. V lost 0 bases to trimming and J lost 1 base, with 13 bases between them. Germline V gene data show CDR1 as SGHRS and CDR2 as YFSETQ. The CDR3 region is CASSLGGVFQNTEAFF. Here the CDR3 DNA reads TGCGCCAGCAGCTTGGGGGGGGTCTTCCAGAACACTGAAGCTTTCTTT.

This clonotype came up once. V and J are TRBV12-3 or TRBV12-4 and TRBJ2-7, with a tentative D call TRBD1 (7 bases). This CDR3 has 13 amino acids. Trimming shortened V by 6 bases and J by 2 bases, and 11 bases separated the two germline ends. CDR3 in DNA: TGTGCCAGCAGGGAGGGGGCCACCTACGAGCAGTACTTC. Translation gives CASREGATYEQYF.

The rearrangement joins TRBV28 to TRBJ2-4; 7 nucleotides line up with TRBD2. The V segment lost 3 bases and the J segment 0 bases; nucleotides outside the gene matches: 14. Germline CDR1 reads MDHEN; CDR2 reads SYDVKM. CDR3 length equals 19 residues. CDR3 nucleotide sequence: TGTGCCAGCAGTTTTTACGCGGGGGATGACTTACTAGCCAAAAACATTCAGTACTTC. This gives the protein CASSFYAGDDLLAKNIQYF. The entire variable domain, with the rest obtained from reference TRBV28 and TRBJ2-4, is as follows: DVKVTQSSRYLVKRTGEKVFLECVQDMDHENMFWYRQDPGLGLRLIYFSYDVKMKEKGDIPEGYSVSREKKERFSLILESASTNQTSMYLCASSFYAGDDLLAKNIQYFGAGTRLSVL.

This clonotype was detected only a few times. The V and J genes are TRBV5-1 and TRBJ2-2, with 12 bases that match TRBD2. The CDR3 covers 16 residues. J lost 5 bases, V lost 7 bases, and 9 bases had no gene match. Per germline, CDR1 SGHRS and CDR2 YFSETQ. Here the CDR3 reads CASGETSGSGTGELFF. Here the CDR3 DNA reads TGCGCCAGCGGTGAGACTAGCGGGAGCGGGACCGGGGAGCTGTTTTTT.

This clonotype has more than one count but fewer than ten. The chain uses TRBV12-3 or TRBV12-4 and TRBJ2-3; D unclear. V was trimmed by 7 bases and J by 5 bases, leaving 13 bases between them. CDR3 length: 13 amino acids. The CDR3: CASNLSPRDTQYF. The CDR3 coding sequence is TGTGCCAGCAACCTCTCGCCCAGAGATACGCAGTATTTT.